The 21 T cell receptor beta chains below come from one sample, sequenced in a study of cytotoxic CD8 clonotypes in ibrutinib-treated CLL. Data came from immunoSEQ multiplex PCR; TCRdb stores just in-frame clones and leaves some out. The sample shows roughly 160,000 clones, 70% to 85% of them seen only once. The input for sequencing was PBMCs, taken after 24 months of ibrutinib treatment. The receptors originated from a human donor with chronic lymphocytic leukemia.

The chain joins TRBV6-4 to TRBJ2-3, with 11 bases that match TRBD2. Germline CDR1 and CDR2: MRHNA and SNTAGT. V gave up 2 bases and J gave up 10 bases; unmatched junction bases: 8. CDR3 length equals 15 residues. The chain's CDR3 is CASSDVTSGATSQYF. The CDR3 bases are TGTGCCAGCAGTGACGTGACTAGCGGGGCCACGTCGCAGTATTTT.

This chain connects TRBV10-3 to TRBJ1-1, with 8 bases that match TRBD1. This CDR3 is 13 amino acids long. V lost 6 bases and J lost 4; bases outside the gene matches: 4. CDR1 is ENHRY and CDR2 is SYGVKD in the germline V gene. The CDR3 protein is CAIRDREGTEAFF. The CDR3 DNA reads TGTGCCATCAGGGACAGGGAAGGCACTGAAGCTTTCTTT.

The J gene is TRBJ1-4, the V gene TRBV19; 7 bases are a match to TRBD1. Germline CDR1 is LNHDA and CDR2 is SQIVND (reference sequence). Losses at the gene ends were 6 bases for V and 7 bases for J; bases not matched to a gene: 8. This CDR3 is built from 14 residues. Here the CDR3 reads CASRDAGQSEKLFF. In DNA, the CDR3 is TGTGCCAGTAGAGACGCGGGACAGTCTGAAAAACTGTTTTTT. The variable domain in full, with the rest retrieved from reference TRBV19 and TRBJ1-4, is DGGITQSPKYLFRKEGQNVTLSCEQNLNHDAMYWYRQDPGQGLRLIYYSQIVNDFQKGDIAEGYSVSREKKESFPLTVTSAQKNPTAFYLCASRDAGQSEKLFFGSGTQLSVL.

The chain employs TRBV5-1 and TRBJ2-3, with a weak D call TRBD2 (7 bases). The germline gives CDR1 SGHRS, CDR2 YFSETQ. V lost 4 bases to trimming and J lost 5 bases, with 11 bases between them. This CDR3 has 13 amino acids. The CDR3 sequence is CASSGGAGDTQYF. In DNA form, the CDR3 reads TGCGCCAGCAGCGGGGGGGCCGGAGATACGCAGTATTTT.

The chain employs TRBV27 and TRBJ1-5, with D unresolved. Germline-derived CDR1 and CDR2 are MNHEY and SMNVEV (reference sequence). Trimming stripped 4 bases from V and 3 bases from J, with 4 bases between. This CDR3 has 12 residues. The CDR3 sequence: CASSSINQPQHF. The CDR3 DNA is TGTGCCAGCAGTTCGATCAATCAGCCCCAGCATTTT.

This chain's CDR3 is CASLTGGVYEQFF. The CDR3 DNA reads TGTGCCAGCCTGACAGGGGGCGTCTATGAGCAGTTCTTC. V is TRBV28 and J is TRBJ2-1, with 10 bases identical to TRBD1. The CDR3 is 13 residues long. The V and J ends lost 8 bases and 8 bases, in that order; junction bases with no gene match: 6. Germline CDR1 is MDHEN and CDR2 is SYDVKM.

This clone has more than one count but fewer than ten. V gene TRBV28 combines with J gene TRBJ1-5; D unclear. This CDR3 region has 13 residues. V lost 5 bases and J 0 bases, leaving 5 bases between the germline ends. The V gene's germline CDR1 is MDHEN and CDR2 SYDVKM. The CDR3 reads CASSTVSNQPQHF. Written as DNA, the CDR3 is TGTGCCAGCAGTACAGTTAGCAATCAGCCCCAGCATTTT.

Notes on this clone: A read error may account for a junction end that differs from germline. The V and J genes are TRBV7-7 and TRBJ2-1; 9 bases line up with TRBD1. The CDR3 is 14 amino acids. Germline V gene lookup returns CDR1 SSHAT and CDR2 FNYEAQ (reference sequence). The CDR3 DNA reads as TGTGCTAGCAGCTTCGGGACAGGGAACAATGAGCAGTTCTTC. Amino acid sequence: CASSFGTGNNEQFF.

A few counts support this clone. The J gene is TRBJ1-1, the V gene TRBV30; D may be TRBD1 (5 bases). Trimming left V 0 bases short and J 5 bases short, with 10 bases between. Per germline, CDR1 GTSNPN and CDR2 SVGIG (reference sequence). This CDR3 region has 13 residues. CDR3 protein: CAWSVQVGTEAFF. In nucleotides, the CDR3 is TGTGCCTGGAGTGTACAGGTAGGGACTGAAGCTTTCTTT.

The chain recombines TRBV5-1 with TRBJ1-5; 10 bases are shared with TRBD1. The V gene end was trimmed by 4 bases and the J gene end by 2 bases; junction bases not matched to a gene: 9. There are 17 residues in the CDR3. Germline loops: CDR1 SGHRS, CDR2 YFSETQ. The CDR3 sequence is CASSAGTGAAGNQPQHF. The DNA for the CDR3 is TGCGCCAGCAGCGCAGGGACAGGGGCGGCGGGCAATCAGCCCCAGCATTTT.

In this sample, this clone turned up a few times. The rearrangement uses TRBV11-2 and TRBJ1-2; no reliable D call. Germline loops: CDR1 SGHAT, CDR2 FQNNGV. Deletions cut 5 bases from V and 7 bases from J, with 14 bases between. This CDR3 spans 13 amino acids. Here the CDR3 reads CASSQGPTGGYTF. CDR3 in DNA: TGTGCCAGCAGCCAAGGACCCACGGGTGGCTACACCTTC.

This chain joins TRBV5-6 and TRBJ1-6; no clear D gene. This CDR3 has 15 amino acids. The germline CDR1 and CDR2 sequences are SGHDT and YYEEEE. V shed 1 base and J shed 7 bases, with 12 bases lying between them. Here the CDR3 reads CASSLPGGLNSPLHF. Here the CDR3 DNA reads TGTGCCAGCAGCTTGCCCGGTGGGCTCAATTCACCCCTCCACTTT.

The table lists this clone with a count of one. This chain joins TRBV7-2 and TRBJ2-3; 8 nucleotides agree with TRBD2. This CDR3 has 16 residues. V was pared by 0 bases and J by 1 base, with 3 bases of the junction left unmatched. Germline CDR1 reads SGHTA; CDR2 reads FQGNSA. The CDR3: CASSLAQAGGTDTQYF. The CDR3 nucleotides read TGTGCCAGCAGCTTAGCTCAAGCGGGGGGCACAGATACGCAGTATTTT.

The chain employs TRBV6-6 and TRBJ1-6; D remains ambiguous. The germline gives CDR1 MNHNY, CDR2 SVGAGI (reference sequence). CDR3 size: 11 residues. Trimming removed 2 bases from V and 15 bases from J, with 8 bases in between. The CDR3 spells CASSYGKSLHF. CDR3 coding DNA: TGTGCCAGCAGTTACGGAAAGAGCCTCCACTTT.

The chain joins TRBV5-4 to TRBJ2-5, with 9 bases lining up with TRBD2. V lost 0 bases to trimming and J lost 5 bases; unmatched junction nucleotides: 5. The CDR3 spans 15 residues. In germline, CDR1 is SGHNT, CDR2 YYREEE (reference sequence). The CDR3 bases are TGTGCCAGCAGCTTGGGACTAGCGGTAGGCGAGACCCAGTACTTC. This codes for CASSLGLAVGETQYF.

The CDR3 region has the DNA TGTGCCAGCAACCAGGGGGGGGCCCGGAATACGCAGTATTTT. This translates into CASNQGGARNTQYF. The chain employs TRBV7-9 and TRBJ2-3; TRBD1 or TRBD2 may be the D gene (7 bases each). The CDR3 has 14 residues. Trimming cost V 7 bases and J 7 bases, with 18 bases left between them. Per the germline V gene, CDR1 is SEHNR and CDR2 is FQNEAQ (reference sequence).

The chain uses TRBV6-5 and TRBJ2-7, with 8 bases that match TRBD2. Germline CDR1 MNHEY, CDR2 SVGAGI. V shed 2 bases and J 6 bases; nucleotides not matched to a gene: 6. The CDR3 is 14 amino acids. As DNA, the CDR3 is TGTGCCAGCAGTTACGACGGGAGGGCACTCGAGCAGTACTTC. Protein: CASSYDGRALEQYF.

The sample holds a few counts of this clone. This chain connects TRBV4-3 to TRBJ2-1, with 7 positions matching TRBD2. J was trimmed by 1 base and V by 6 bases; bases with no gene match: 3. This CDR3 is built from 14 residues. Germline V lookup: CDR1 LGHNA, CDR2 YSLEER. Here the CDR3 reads CASRPGGSYNEQFF. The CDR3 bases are TGCGCCAGCAGGCCGGGGGGATCCTACAATGAGCAGTTCTTC.

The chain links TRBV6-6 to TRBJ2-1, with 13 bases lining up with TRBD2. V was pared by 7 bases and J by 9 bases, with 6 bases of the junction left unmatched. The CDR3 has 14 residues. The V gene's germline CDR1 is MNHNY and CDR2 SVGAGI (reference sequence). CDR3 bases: TGTGCCAGCATTGGGACTAGCGGGGCACTTGAGCAGTTCTTC. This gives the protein CASIGTSGALEQFF.

The CDR3 DNA is TGCGCCAGCAGCTATTCTTCTGGGACAGGGGGAAAGGCTGAAGCTTTCTTT. It is translated as CASSYSSGTGGKAEAFF. The chain uses TRBV5-1 and TRBJ1-1, with 11 bases aligning to TRBD1. Unmatched junction bases numbered 13, after V lost 3 bases and J lost 6 bases. The CDR3 has 17 residues. CDR1 and CDR2 (germline): SGHRS, YFSETQ.

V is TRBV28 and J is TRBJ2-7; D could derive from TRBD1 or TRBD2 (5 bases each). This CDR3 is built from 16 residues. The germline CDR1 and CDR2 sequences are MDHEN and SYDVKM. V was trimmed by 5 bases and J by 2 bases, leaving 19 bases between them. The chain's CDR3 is CASSPPLGTGPYEQYF. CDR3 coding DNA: TGTGCCAGCAGTCCGCCTCTCGGGACGGGCCCCTACGAGCAGTACTTC.